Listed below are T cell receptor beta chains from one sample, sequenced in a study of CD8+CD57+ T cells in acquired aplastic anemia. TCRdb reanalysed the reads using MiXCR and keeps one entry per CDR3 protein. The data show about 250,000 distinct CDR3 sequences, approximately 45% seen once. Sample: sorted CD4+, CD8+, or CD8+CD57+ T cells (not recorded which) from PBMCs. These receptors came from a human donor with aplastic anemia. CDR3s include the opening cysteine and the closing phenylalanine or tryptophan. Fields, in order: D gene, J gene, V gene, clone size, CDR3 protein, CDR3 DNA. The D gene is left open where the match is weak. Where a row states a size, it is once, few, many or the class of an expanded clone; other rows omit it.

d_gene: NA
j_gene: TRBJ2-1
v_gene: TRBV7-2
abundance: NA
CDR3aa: CASSPTSIRNYNEQFF
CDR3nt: TGTGCCAGCAGTCCCACTAGCATTCGGAACTACAATGAGCAGTTCTTC

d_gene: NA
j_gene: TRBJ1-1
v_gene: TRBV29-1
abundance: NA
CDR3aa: CSVLRSGTEAFF
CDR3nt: TGCAGCGTTCTCCGGTCTGGCACTGAAGCTTTCTTT

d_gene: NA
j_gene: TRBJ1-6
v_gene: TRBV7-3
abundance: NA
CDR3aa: CASSVKASSSPLHF
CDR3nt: TGTGCCAGCAGTGTTAAGGCTTCCTCTTCACCCCTCCACTTT

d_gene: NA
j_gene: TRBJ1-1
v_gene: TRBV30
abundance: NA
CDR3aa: CAWRAGAEAFF
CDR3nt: TGTGCCTGGCGAGCCGGGGCTGAAGCTTTCTTT

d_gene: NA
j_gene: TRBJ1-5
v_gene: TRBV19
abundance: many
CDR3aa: CASSARQSSRDQPQHF
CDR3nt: TGTGCCAGTAGTGCCCGGCAAAGTTCTCGGGATCAGCCCCAGCATTTT

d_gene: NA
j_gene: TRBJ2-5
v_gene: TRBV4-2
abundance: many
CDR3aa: CASSRSPAEGETQYF
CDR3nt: TGTGCCAGCAGCCGGTCTCCGGCGGAGGGAGAGACCCAGTACTTC

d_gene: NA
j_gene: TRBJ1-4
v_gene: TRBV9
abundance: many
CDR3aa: CASSAAGGGNEKLFF
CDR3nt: TGTGCCAGCAGCGCAGCGGGGGGTGGCAATGAAAAACTGTTTTTT

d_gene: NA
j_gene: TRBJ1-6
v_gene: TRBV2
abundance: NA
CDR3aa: CASSESLSPYNSPLHF
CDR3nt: TGTGCCAGCAGTGAATCGCTGTCTCCCTATAATTCACCCCTCCACTTT

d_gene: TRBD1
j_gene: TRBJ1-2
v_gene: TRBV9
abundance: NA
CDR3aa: CASSAAGTGSYTF
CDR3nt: TGTGCCAGCAGCGCTGCCGGGACAGGAAGCTACACCTTC

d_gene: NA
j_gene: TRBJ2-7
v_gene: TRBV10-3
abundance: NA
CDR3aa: CAISPDPYEQYF
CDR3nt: TGTGCCATCTCGCCGGACCCCTACGAGCAGTACTTC

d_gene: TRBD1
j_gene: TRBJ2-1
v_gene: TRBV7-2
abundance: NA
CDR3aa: CASSPRQGGEQFF
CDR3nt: TGTGCCAGCAGCCCCCGACAGGGGGGTGAGCAGTTCTTC

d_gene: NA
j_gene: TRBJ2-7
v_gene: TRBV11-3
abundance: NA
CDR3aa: CASSLEAGPTYEQYF
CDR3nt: TGTGCCAGCAGCTTAGAGGCAGGGCCGACCTACGAGCAGTACTTC

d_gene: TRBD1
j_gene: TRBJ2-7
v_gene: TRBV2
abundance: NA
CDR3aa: CASSEDSGGYEQYF
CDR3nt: TGTGCCAGCAGTGAAGACTCAGGGGGTTACGAGCAGTACTTC

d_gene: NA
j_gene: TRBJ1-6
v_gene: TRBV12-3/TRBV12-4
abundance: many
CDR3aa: CASSLALGVSPLHF
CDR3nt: TGTGCCAGCAGTTTAGCGCTAGGGGTTTCACCCCTCCACTTT